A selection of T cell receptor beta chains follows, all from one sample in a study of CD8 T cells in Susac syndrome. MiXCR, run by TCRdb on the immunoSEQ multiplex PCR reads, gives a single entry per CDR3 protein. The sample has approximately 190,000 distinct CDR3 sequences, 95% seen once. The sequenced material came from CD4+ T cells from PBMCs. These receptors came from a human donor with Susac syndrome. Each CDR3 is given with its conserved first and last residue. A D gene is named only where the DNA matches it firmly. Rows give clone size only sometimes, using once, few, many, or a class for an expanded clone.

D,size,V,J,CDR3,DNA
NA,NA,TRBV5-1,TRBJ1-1,CASSLESGINTEAFF,TGCGCCAGCAGCTTGGAATCTGGGATTAACACTGAAGCTTTCTTT
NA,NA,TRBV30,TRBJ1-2,CALIFRRGYGYTF,TGTGCCTTAATATTTCGGCGGGGCTATGGCTACACCTTC
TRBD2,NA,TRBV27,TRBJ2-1,CASNRGGRDEQFF,TGTGCCAGCAACCGCGGGGGGCGGGATGAGCAGTTCTTC
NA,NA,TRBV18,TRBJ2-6,CASSPPEPVNVLTF,TGTGCCAGCTCACCACCGGAGCCCGTTAACGTCCTGACTTTC
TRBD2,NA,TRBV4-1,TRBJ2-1,CASSQDYTSGDNYNEQFF,TGCGCCAGCAGCCAAGATTACACTAGCGGGGATAACTACAATGAGCAGTTCTTC
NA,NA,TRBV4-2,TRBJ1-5,CASSQHRDNQPQHF,TGTGCCAGCAGCCAACACCGGGACAATCAGCCCCAGCATTTT
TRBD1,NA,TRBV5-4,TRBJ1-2,CASSIRDRGYYGYTF,TGTGCCAGCAGCATCCGGGACAGGGGATACTATGGCTACACCTTC
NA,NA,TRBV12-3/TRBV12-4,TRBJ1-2,CASTEGSRARGYTF,TGTGCCAGCACCGAGGGGAGCAGGGCGCGAGGCTACACCTTC
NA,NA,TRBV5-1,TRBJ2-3,CASTRDHPTDTQYF,TGCGCCAGCACCCGGGACCACCCTACAGATACGCAGTATTTT
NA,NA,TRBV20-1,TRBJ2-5,CSAGVTGFGETQYF,TGCAGTGCTGGCGTTACTGGGTTTGGGGAGACCCAGTACTTC
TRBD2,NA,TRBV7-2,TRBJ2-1,CASSLSGGSYNEQFF,TGTGCCAGCAGCCTCTCGGGGGGGTCCTACAATGAGCAGTTCTTC
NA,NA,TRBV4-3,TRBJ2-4,CASSQEQFAKNIQYF,TGCGCCAGCAGCCAAGAACAGTTCGCCAAAAACATTCAGTACTTC
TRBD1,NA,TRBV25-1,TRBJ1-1,CASRGYGTGDTEAFF,TGTGCCAGCAGAGGTTACGGGACAGGGGACACTGAAGCTTTCTTT
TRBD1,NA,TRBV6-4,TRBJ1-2,CAPKRDRGPEGYTF,TGTGCCCCCAAACGGGACAGGGGGCCGGAAGGCTACACCTTC
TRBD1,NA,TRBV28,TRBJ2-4,CASSPRDRGLNIQYF,TGTGCCAGCAGCCCCCGGGACAGGGGATTAAACATTCAGTACTTC
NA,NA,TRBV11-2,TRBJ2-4,CASSLGGKNIQYF,TGTGCCAGCAGCTTGGGCGGTAAAAACATTCAGTACTTC
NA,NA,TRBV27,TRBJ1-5,CASSPVGEREPQHF,TGTGCCAGCAGTCCGGTGGGGGAGCGCGAGCCCCAGCATTTT
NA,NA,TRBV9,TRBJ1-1,CASSVVNSIEAFF,TGTGCCAGCAGCGTAGTTAACAGTATTGAAGCTTTCTTT
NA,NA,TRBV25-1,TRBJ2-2,CASSEKNTGELFF,TGTGCCAGCAGTGAGAAGAACACCGGGGAGCTGTTTTTT
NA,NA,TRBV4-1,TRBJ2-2,CASSQEHTGELFF,TGCGCCAGCAGCCAAGAACACACCGGGGAGCTGTTTTTT
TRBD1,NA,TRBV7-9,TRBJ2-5,CASSPLPGTEGTQYF,TGTGCCAGCAGCCCCCTCCCCGGGACAGAGGGGACCCAGTACTTC
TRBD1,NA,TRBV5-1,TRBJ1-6,CASSFDGQGAYNSPLHF,TGCGCCAGCAGCTTTGATGGTCAGGGGGCCTATAATTCACCCCTCCACTTT
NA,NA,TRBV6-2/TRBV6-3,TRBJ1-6,CASRLTSNSPLHF,TGTGCCAGCAGGCTGACAAGCAATTCACCCCTCCACTTT
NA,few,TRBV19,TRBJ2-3,CASSLGLSTDTQYF,TGTGCCAGTAGTCTAGGACTGAGCACAGATACGCAGTATTTT
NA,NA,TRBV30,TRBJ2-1,CAWGRVSYNEQFF,TGTGCCTGGGGCAGGGTCTCCTACAATGAGCAGTTCTTC
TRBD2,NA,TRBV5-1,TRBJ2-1,CASSGALAGGHNEQFF,TGCGCCAGCAGCGGGGCCCTAGCGGGGGGCCACAATGAGCAGTTCTTC
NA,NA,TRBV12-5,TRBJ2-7,CASGLEPGESEQYF,TGTGCTAGTGGTTTGGAACCCGGCGAGAGCGAGCAGTACTTC
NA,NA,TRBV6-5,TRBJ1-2,CASSLRRAYGYTF,TGTGCCAGCAGTTTGAGAAGGGCTTATGGCTACACCTTC
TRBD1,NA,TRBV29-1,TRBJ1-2,CSGDRGPNFGYTF,TGCAGCGGCGACAGGGGGCCTAATTTTGGCTACACCTTC
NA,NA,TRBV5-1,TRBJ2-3,CASSPGPGNQDTQYF,TGCGCCAGCAGCCCGGGTCCAGGGAACCAAGATACGCAGTATTTT